This T cell receptor (beta chain) was identified during a study of T cell responses to AZD1222 COVID-19 vaccine. Study observations and caveats: It was only after the peak T cell response that any repertoires were sampled. Baseline testing showed seropositivity in only five to seven AZD1222 recipients. A rise in Spike-specific TCR breadth and depth followed two AZD1222 doses.

Clones were sequenced by immunoSEQ multiplex PCR, and TCRdb holds only the in-frame ones, with some missing. The table shows 130,000 or so clones, with about 94% occurring only once. This CDR3 has 15 amino acids. V shed 3 bases and J shed 0 bases, with 11 bases lying between them. CDR1 is SGHAT and CDR2 is FQNNGV in the germline V gene. Points on this clone: Its antigen is currently unknown.

This clonotype originated in an adult in good health. The sample consisted of peripheral blood, taken on day 0 of AZD1222 vaccination. The chain is built from TRBV11-2 and TRBJ1-2, with no clear D. The CDR3 protein is CASSLRPTTNYGYTF. CDR3 DNA: TGTGCCAGCAGCTTGAGACCGACAACTAACTATGGCTACACCTTC.